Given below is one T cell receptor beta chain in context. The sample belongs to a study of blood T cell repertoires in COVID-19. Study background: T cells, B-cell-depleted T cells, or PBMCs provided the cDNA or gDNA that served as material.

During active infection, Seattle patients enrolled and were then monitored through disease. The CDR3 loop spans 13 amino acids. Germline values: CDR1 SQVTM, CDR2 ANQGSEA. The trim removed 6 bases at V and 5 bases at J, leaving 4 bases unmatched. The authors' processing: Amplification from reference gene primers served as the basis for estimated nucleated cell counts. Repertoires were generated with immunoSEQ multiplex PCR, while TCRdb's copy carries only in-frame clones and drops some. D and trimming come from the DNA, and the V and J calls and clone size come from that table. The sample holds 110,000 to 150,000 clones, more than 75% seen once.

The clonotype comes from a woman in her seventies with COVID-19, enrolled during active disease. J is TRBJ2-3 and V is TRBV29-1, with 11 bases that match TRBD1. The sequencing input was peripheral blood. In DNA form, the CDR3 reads TGCAGCGTAGGACAGGGGGCCGGAGATACGCAGTATTTT. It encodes CSVGQGAGDTQYF.